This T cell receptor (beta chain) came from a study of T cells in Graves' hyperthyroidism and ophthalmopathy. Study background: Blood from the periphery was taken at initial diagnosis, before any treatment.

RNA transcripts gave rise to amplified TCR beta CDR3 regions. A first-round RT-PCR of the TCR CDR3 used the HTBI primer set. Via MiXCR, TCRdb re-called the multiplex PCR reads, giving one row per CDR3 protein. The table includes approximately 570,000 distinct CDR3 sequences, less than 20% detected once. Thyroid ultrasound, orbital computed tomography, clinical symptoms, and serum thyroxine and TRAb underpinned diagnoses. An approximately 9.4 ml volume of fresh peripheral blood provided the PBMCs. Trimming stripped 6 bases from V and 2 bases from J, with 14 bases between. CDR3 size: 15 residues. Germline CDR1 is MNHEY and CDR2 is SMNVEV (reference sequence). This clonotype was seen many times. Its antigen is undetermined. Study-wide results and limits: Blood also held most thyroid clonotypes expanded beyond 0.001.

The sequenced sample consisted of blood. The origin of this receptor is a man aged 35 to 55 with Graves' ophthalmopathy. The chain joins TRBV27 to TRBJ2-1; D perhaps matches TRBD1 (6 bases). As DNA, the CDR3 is TGTGCCAGCAGCCCCGGGACACCCCCCTACAATGAGCAGTTCTTC. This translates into CASSPGTPPYNEQFF.